The 21 T cell receptor beta chains below all came from one sample that was sequenced in a study of T cell responses to AZD1222 COVID-19 vaccine. Data came from immunoSEQ multiplex PCR; TCRdb stores just in-frame clones and leaves some out. The sample lists approximately 110,000 clones, 82% occurring once. The source material was peripheral blood, sampled on day 0 of AZD1222 vaccination. The receptor set was obtained from an adult in good health.

This clone was counted a few times. J is TRBJ1-3 and V is TRBV9, with D hard to call. V was shortened by 5 bases and J by 0 bases, with 18 bases between the two germline ends. The CDR3 totals 17 residues. Germline loops: CDR1 SGDLS, CDR2 YYNGEE. The chain's CDR3 is CASSTTVRPLSGNTIYF. CDR3 nucleotides: TGTGCCAGCAGTACCACAGTCAGACCCCTCTCTGGAAACACCATATATTTT.

This clone has ten or more counts. The J gene is TRBJ1-1, the V gene TRBV19; D is unresolved. The CDR3 is 11 residues long. Trimming left V 10 bases short and J 1 base short, with 7 bases between. From germline, CDR1 is LNHDA and CDR2 SQIVND (reference sequence). CDR3 protein: CATGKNTEAFF. As DNA, the CDR3 is TGTGCCACCGGGAAGAACACTGAAGCTTTCTTT.

For the CDR3, the DNA is TGTGCCAGCAGTTCCCGGGTAGGGGAAAAACTGTTTTTT. Its protein product is CASSSRVGEKLFF. This chain uses TRBV7-2 with TRBJ1-4; no reliable D call. The CDR3 is 13 amino acids. V was clipped by 6 bases and J by 8 bases, with 13 bases between them. Germline-derived CDR1 and CDR2 are SGHTA and FQGNSA.

V usage is TRBV6-4 and J usage is TRBJ1-6; 9 bases align to TRBD1. CDR3 length: 14 amino acids. CDR1 and CDR2 (germline): MRHNA, SNTAGT. Trimming took 6 bases from V and 10 from J; bases not matched to a gene: 7. The CDR3: CASRETGGRSPLHF. The CDR3 DNA follows: TGTGCCAGCAGGGAGACAGGGGGAAGGTCACCCCTCCACTTT.

The V gene is TRBV6-2 or TRBV6-3, the J gene TRBJ1-3, with 7 bases aligning to TRBD1. This CDR3 has 16 amino acids. CDR1 is MNHEY, CDR2 SVGEGT, per germline. The J segment lost 2 bases and the V segment lost 2 bases, leaving 6 bases of the junction unmatched. The CDR3 sequence: CASSYHRGSAGNTIYF. CDR3 nucleotide sequence: TGTGCCAGCAGTTACCACAGGGGAAGCGCTGGAAACACCATATATTTT.

The rearrangement links TRBV2 to TRBJ1-1, with D hard to call. Trimming shortened V by 8 bases and J by 0 bases, and 10 bases separated the two germline ends. This CDR3 is built from 13 residues. Per the germline V gene, CDR1 is SNHLY and CDR2 is FYNNEI. CDR3: CASGGRMNTEAFF. Here the CDR3 DNA reads TGTGCCAGCGGAGGACGGATGAACACTGAAGCTTTCTTT.

The V gene is TRBV19, the J gene TRBJ2-7, with D perhaps matching TRBD1 (5 bases). V lost 1 base and J 2 bases, leaving 9 bases between the germline ends. Germline V gene sequence: CDR1 LNHDA, CDR2 SQIVND (reference sequence). The CDR3 sequence is 14 residues long. The CDR3 sequence: CASSIAGSPYEQYF. The CDR3, as DNA: TGTGCCAGTAGTATAGCAGGGTCCCCCTACGAGCAGTACTTC.

The chain links TRBV5-1 to TRBJ2-2; the D is unclear. CDR1 and CDR2 (germline): SGHRS, YFSETQ. Between the trimmed V and J ends, which lost 2 bases and 1 base, there was a span of 3 bases. This CDR3 is built from 13 residues. The CDR3 DNA reads as TGCGCCAGCAGCTTTCAGAACACCGGGGAGCTGTTTTTT. Translating it yields CASSFQNTGELFF. The complete variable domain, with remaining parts taken from reference TRBV5-1 and TRBJ2-2, reads KAGVTQTPRYLIKTRGQQVTLSCSPISGHRSVSWYQQTPGQGLQFLFEYFSETQRNKGNFPGRFSGRQFSNSRSEMNVSTLELGDSALYLCASSFQNTGELFFGEGSRLTVL.

Here the CDR3 reads CASSLEELAGLATDTQYF. The CDR3 DNA sequence: TGTGCCAGCAGCTTGGAGGAACTAGCGGGGCTTGCCACAGATACGCAGTATTTT. The chain recombines TRBV5-4 with TRBJ2-3; 10 bases align to TRBD2. The ends lost 0 bases at V and 2 bases at J; junction bases unmatched: 9. Per the germline V gene, CDR1 is SGHNT and CDR2 is YYREEE (reference sequence). This CDR3 region has 18 residues.

V is TRBV29-1 and J is TRBJ1-1; D gene ambiguous. This CDR3 spans 12 amino acids. CDR1 is SQVTM and CDR2 is ANQGSEA in the germline V gene. The ends were cut back, 1 base at V and 0 bases at J, with 3 bases in the middle. The CDR3 region has the DNA TGCAGCGTTGAAGGGTTGAACACTGAAGCTTTCTTT. Protein: CSVEGLNTEAFF.

V and J are TRBV12-5 and TRBJ2-3, with TRBD2 matching 14 bases. This CDR3 comprises 16 residues. Trimming at V came to 6 bases and at J to 4 bases, leaving 6 bases not matched to a gene. Germline loops: CDR1 LGHNT, CDR2 FRNRAP. CDR3 nucleotides: TGTGCTAGTGGCAGACCGGGACTAGCGGGAGCAGATACGCAGTATTTT. This codes for CASGRPGLAGADTQYF.

V is TRBV3-1 (or the pseudogene TRBV3-2) and J is TRBJ1-2; no firm D call. The V end lost 6 bases, the J end lost 0 bases, and 14 bases lay between the germline ends. Germline lookup yields CDR1 LGHDT and CDR2 YNNKEL (reference sequence). The CDR3 covers 15 residues. The CDR3 loop is CASSPNASPNYGYTF. The CDR3 nucleotides are TGTGCCAGCAGTCCAAACGCAAGTCCTAACTATGGCTACACCTTC.

This chain connects TRBV5-1 to TRBJ2-2; D is unclear. Per the germline V gene, CDR1 is SGHRS and CDR2 is YFSETQ. V lost 4 bases and J 4 bases, leaving 11 bases between the germline ends. The CDR3 is 14 amino acids. The DNA for the CDR3 is TGCGCCAGCAGCGTGGAATCAGTCACCGGGGAGCTGTTTTTT. The encoded protein is CASSVESVTGELFF.

This clone was seen a few times. V usage is TRBV19 and J usage is TRBJ1-3; 11 bases are a match to TRBD1. The ends lost 3 bases at V and 3 bases at J; junction bases unmatched: 4. The germline CDR1 and CDR2 sequences are LNHDA and SQIVND (reference sequence). This CDR3 comprises 16 residues. CDR3 sequence (DNA): TGTGCCAGTAGTATCCGGACAGGGGGCGTTGGAAACACCATATATTTT. Its protein is CASSIRTGGVGNTIYF. Supplemented by reference TRBV19 and TRBJ1-3, the full variable domain reads DGGITQSPKYLFRKEGQNVTLSCEQNLNHDAMYWYRQDPGQGLRLIYYSQIVNDFQKGDIAEGYSVSREKKESFPLTVTSAQKNPTAFYLCASSIRTGGVGNTIYFGEGSWLTVV.

V gene TRBV7-2 combines with J gene TRBJ2-2; D gene unclear. The germline gives CDR1 SGHTA, CDR2 FQGNSA. The CDR3 sequence is 16 residues long. The V gene lost 1 base and the J gene lost 5 bases, with 14 bases spanning the gap. The CDR3 DNA follows: TGTGCCAGCAGCTTAGGCAGCTCCCAAAAGACCGGGGAGCTGTTTTTT. This sequence encodes CASSLGSSQKTGELFF.

This chain uses TRBV25-1 with TRBJ2-3; a weak D match, TRBD2 (6 bases). The CDR3 loop spans 15 amino acids. The V gene lost 7 bases and the J gene lost 1 base, with 15 bases spanning the gap. The germline V gene has CDR1 MGHDK and CDR2 SYGVNS. The CDR3 spells CASTQDGGRTDTQYF. The CDR3 DNA sequence: TGTGCCAGCACTCAGGACGGGGGACGCACAGATACGCAGTATTTT.

This sequence joins TRBV27 and TRBJ1-1; weak D call: TRBD1 (5 bases). The CDR3 consists of 14 residues. Germline values: CDR1 MNHEY, CDR2 SMNVEV (reference sequence). With 10 bases removed from V and 4 bases from J, the gap between germline ends came to 19 bases. The chain's CDR3 is CATKLGGAGTEAFF. CDR3 coding DNA: TGTGCCACCAAACTCGGCGGGGCTGGCACTGAAGCTTTCTTT.

This rearrangement joins TRBV7-8 to TRBJ1-6; D is unclear. From germline, CDR1 is SGHVS and CDR2 FQNEAQ. V dropped 1 base and J dropped 10 bases, with 8 bases sitting between them. The CDR3 runs to 13 residues. The CDR3, as DNA: TGTGCCAGCAGCTTAGGCAGCGAGTCACCCCTCCACTTT. Its protein is CASSLGSESPLHF.

The rearrangement links TRBV2 to TRBJ2-7, with D uncertain. Per germline, CDR1 SNHLY and CDR2 FYNNEI. Trimming stripped 4 bases from V and 6 bases from J, with 10 bases between. This CDR3 spans 12 amino acids. Here the CDR3 reads CASSARGGEQYF. CDR3 nucleotides: TGTGCCAGCAGTGCTCGTGGCGGCGAGCAGTACTTC.

The gene calls are TRBV5-8 and TRBJ1-1, with D unclear. V was shortened by 7 bases and J by 3 bases, with 13 bases between the two germline ends. The CDR3 spans 13 residues. CDR1 is SGHTS and CDR2 is YDEGEE in the germline V gene. As DNA, the CDR3 is TGTGCCAGCCCCAAACAGAGGGACACTGAAGCTTTCTTT. Protein sequence: CASPKQRDTEAFF.

This clone was seen a handful of times. The chain employs TRBV5-4 and TRBJ1-1, with TRBD1 as a possible D gene (5 bases). In germline, CDR1 is SGHNT, CDR2 YYREEE (reference sequence). Deletions cut 0 bases from V and 6 bases from J, with 12 bases between. The CDR3 has 14 residues. CDR3 residues: CASSLDQGLSEAFF. CDR3 nucleotides: TGTGCCAGCAGCTTGGACCAGGGTCTGTCTGAAGCTTTCTTT.